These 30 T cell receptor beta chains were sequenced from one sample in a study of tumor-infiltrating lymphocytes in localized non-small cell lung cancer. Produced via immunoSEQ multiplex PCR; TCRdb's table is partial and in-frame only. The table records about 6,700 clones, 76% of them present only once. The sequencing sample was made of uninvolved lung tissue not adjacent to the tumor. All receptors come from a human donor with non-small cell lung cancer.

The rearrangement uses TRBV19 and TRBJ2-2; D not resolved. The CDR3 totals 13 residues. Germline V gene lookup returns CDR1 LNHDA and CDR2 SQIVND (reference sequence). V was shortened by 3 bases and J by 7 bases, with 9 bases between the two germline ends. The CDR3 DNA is TGTGCCAGTAGTATGCCTCTTCTCGGGGAGCTGTTTTTT. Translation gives CASSMPLLGELFF.

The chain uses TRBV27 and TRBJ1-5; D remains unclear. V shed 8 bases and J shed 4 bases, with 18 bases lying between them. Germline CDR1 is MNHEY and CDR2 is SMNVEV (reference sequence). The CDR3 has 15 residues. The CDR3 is CASGSGPNGNQPQHF. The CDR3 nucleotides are TGTGCCAGCGGCTCTGGGCCTAATGGGAATCAGCCCCAGCATTTT.

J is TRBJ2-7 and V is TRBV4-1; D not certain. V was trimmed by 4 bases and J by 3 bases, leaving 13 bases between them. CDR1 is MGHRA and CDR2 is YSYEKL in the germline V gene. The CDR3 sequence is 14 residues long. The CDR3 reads CASSREAVLYEQYF. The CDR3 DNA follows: TGCGCCAGCAGCCGCGAGGCAGTACTCTACGAGCAGTACTTC.

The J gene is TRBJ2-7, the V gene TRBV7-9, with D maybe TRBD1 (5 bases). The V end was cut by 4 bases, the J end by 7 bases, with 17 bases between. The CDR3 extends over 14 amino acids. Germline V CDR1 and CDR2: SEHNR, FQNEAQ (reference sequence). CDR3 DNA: TGTGCCAGCAGCTGGGGCGAGACAGTACGGGAGCAGTACTTC. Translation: CASSWGETVREQYF.

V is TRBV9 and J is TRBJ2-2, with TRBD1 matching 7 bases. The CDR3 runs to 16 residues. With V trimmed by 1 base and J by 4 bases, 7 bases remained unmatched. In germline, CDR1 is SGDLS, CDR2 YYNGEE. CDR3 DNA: TGTGCCAGCAGCGTATATAGGGACAGACTCACCGGGGAGCTGTTTTTT. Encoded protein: CASSVYRDRLTGELFF.

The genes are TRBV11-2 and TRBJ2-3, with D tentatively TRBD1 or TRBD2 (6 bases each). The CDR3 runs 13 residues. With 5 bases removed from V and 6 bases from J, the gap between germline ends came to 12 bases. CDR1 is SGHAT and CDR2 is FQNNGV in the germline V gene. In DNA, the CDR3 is TGTGCCAGCAGCCCAACGGGGGCCGATACGCAGTATTTT. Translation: CASSPTGADTQYF.

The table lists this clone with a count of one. CDR3 sequence: CSVEEAAQETQYF. CDR3 nucleotides: TGCAGCGTTGAAGAGGCAGCGCAAGAGACCCAGTACTTC. The chain carries TRBV29-1 and TRBJ2-5; no clear D. CDR1 is SQVTM and CDR2 is ANQGSEA in the germline V gene. The CDR3 length is 13 residues. The V gene lost 0 bases and the J gene lost 2 bases, with 7 bases spanning the gap.

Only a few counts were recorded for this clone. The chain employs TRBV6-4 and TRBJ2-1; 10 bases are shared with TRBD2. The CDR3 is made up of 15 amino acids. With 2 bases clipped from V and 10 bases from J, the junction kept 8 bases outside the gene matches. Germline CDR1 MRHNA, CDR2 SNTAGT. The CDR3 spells CASSDPSGGLREQFF. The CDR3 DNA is TGTGCCAGCAGTGACCCTAGCGGGGGCCTCAGAGAGCAGTTCTTC.

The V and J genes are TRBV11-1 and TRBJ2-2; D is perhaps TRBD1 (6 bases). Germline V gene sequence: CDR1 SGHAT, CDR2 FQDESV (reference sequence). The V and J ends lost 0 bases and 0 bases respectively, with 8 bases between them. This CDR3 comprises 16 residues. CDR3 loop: CASSLAWGPNTGELFF. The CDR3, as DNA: TGTGCCAGCAGCTTAGCGTGGGGGCCGAACACCGGGGAGCTGTTTTTT.

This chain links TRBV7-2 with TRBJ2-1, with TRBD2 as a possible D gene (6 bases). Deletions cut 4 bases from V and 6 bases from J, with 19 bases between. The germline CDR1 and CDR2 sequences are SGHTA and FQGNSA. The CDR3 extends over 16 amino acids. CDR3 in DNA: TGTGCCAGCAGCTCACGGGGACTTCCCCTAGGCAATGAGCAGTTCTTC. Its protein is CASSSRGLPLGNEQFF. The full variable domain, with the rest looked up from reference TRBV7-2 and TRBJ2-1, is GAGVSQSPSNKVTEKGKDVELRCDPISGHTALYWYRQSLGQGLEFLIYFQGNSAPDKSGLPSDRFSAERTGGSVSTLTIQRTQQEDSAVYLCASSSRGLPLGNEQFFGPGTRLTVL.

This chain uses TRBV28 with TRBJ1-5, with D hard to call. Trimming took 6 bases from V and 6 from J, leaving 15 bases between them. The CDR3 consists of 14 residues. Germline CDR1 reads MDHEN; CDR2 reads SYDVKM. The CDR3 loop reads CASRSTPRGQPQHF. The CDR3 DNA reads TGTGCCAGCAGGTCGACCCCACGGGGTCAGCCCCAGCATTTT.

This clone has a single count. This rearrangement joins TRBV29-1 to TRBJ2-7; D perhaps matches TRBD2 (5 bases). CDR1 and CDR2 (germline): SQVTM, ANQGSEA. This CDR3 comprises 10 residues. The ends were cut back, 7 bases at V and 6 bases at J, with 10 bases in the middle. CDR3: CSGGDSEQYF. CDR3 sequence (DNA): TGCAGCGGGGGAGATTCCGAGCAGTACTTC.

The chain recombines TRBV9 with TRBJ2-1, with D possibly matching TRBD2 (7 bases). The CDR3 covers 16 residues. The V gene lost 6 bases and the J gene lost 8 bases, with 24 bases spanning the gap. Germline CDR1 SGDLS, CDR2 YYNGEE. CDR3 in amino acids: CASTEARQGRGDEQFF. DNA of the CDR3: TGTGCCAGCACCGAAGCACGTCAGGGGAGGGGCGATGAGCAGTTCTTC.

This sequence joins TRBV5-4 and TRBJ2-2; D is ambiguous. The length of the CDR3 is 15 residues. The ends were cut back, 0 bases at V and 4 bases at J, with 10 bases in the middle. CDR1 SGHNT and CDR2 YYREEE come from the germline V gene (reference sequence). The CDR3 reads CASSLGSRITGELFF. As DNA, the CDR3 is TGTGCCAGCAGCTTGGGCTCCCGGATCACCGGGGAGCTGTTTTTT.

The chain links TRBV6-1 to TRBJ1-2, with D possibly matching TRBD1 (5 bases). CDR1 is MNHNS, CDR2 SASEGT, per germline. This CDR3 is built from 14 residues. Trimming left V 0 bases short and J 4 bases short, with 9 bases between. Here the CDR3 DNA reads TGTGCCAGCAGTGAAGCCGGGGCAGCCTATGGCTACACCTTC. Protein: CASSEAGAAYGYTF.

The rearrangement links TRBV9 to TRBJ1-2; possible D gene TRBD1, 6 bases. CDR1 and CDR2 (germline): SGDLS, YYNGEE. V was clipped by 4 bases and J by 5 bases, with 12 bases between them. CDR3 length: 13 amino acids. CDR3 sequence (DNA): TGTGCCAGCAGCCATGGAGGGGGGTATGGCTACACCTTC. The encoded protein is CASSHGGGYGYTF. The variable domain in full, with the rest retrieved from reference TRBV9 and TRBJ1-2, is DSGVTQTPKHLITATGQRVTLRCSPRSGDLSVYWYQQSLDQGLQFLIQYYNGEERAKGNILERFSAQQFPDLHSELNLSSLELGDSALYFCASSHGGGYGYTFGSGTRLTVV.

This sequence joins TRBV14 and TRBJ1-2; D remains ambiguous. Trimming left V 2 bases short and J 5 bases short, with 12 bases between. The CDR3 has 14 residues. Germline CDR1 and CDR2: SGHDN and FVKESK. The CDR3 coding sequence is TGTGCCAGCAGCCAACTGGGCGACCTATATGGCTACACCTTC. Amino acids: CASSQLGDLYGYTF.

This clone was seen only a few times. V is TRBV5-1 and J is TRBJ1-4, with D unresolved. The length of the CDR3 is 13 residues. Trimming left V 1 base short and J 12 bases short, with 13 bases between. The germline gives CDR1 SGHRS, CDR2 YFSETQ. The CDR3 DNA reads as TGCGCCAGCAGCTTGTATGTATCCGGTCAACTGTTTTTT. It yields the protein CASSLYVSGQLFF.

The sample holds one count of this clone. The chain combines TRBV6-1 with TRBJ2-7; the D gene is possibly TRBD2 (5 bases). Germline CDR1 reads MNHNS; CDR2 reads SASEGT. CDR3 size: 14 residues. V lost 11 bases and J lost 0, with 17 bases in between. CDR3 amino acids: CASHGGFSSYEQYF. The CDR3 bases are TGTGCCTCTCACGGAGGCTTTAGCTCCTACGAGCAGTACTTC.

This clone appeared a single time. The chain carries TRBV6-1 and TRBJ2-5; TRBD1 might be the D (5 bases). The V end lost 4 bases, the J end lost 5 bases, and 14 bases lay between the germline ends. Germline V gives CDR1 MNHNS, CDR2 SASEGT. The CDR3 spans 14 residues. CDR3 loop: CASSGWTFSETQYF. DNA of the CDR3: TGTGCCAGCAGTGGCTGGACATTCTCTGAGACCCAGTACTTC.

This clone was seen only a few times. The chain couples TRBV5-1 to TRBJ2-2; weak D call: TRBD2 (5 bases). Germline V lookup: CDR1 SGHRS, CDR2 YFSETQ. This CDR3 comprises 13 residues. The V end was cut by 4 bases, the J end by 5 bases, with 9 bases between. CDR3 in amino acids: CASSVQRTGELFF. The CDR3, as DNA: TGCGCCAGCAGCGTACAGCGGACCGGGGAGCTGTTTTTT. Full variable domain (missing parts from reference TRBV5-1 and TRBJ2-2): KAGVTQTPRYLIKTRGQQVTLSCSPISGHRSVSWYQQTPGQGLQFLFEYFSETQRNKGNFPGRFSGRQFSNSRSEMNVSTLELGDSALYLCASSVQRTGELFFGEGSRLTVL.

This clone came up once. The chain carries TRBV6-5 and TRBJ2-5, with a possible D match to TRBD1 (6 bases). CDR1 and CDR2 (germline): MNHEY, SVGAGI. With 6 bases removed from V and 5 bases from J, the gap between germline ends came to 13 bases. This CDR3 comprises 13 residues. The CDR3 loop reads CASRRTVGETQYF. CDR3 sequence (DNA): TGTGCCAGCAGGAGGACAGTGGGGGAGACCCAGTACTTC.

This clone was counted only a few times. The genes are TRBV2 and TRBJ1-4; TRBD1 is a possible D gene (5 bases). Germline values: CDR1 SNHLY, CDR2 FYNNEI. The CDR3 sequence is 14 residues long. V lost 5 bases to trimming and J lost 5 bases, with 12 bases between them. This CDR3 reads CASSRTIKNEKLFF. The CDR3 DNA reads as TGTGCCAGCAGTCGGACAATCAAGAATGAAAAACTGTTTTTT. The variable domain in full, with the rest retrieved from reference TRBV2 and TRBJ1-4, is EPEVTQTPSHQVTQMGQEVILRCVPISNHLYFYWYRQILGQKVEFLVSFYNNEISEKSEIFDDQFSVERPDGSNFTLKIRSTKLEDSAMYFCASSRTIKNEKLFFGSGTQLSVL.

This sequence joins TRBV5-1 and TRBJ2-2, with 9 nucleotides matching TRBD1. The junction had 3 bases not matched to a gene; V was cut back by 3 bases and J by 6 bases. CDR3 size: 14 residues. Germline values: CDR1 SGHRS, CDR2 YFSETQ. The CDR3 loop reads CASSSGQGSGELFF. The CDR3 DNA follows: TGCGCCAGCAGCTCCGGACAGGGGTCCGGGGAGCTGTTTTTT.

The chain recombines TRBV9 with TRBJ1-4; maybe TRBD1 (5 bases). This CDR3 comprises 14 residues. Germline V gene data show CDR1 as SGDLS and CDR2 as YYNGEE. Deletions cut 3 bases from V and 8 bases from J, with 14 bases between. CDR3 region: CASSAGWGEEKLFF. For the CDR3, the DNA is TGTGCCAGCAGCGCAGGGTGGGGAGAAGAAAAACTGTTTTTT.

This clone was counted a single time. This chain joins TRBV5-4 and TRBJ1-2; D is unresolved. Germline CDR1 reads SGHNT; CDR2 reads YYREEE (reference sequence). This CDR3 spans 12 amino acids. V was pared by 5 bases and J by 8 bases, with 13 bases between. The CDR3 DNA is TGTGCCAGCAGTCCCGGGCCTATGGGCTACACCTTC. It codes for CASSPGPMGYTF.

The CDR3 DNA reads as TGTGCCAGCAGTAAATCGGCTTTTGAAGAGACCCAGTACTTC. Its translation: CASSKSAFEETQYF. The J gene is TRBJ2-5, the V gene TRBV7-9; D remains ambiguous. Germline CDR1 reads SEHNR; CDR2 reads FQNEAQ (reference sequence). Between the trimmed V and J ends, which lost 6 bases and 3 bases, there was a span of 14 bases. CDR3 length: 14 residues.

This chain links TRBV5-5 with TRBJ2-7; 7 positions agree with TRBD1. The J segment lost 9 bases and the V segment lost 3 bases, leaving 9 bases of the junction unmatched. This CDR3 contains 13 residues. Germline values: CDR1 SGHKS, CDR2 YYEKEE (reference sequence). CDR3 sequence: CASSWDSHLTQYF. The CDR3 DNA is TGTGCCAGCAGCTGGGACAGCCACCTAACGCAGTACTTC.

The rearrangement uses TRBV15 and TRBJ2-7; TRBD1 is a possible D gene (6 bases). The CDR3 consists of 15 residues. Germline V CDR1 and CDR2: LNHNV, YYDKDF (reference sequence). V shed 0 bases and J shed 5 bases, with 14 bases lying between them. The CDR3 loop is CATSRDHRDANEQYF. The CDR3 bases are TGTGCCACCAGCAGAGATCACAGGGATGCCAACGAGCAGTACTTC.

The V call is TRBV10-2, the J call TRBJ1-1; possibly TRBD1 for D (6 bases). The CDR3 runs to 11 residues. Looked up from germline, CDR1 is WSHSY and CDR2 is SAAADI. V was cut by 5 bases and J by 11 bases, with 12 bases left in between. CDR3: CASSTGIMAFF. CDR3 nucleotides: TGCGCCAGCAGTACAGGGATAATGGCTTTCTTT.